The sequence of this T cell receptor beta chain was determined in a study of CD8 T cells in Susac syndrome. Reverse transcription of roughly 0.5 to 1 ug RNA was carried out with random hexamers. TCRdb re-called the immunoSEQ multiplex PCR reads through MiXCR, storing one row per CDR3 protein. The table has approximately 200,000 distinct CDR3 sequences, approximately 95% seen once. This receptor was taken from a human donor with multiple sclerosis. Sequenced input: CD4+ T cells from PBMCs.

CDR3 loop: CSARDPLDYEQYV. The CDR3 DNA is TGCAGTGCTAGAGATCCCCTGGACTACGAGCAGTACGTC. The rearrangement uses TRBV20-1 and TRBJ2-7; D remains ambiguous. Trimming left V 0 bases short and J 3 bases short, with 9 bases between. The CDR3 has 13 amino acids. Germline V gene lookup returns CDR1 DFQATT and CDR2 SNEGSKA (reference sequence).